The text below deals with one T cell receptor beta chain. This receptor's antigen is unknown. Base qualities were left out, and no much larger clone turns up one base away. At one collaborating source in Seattle, patients were enrolled during active infection and were followed longitudinally through the course of disease. Each collaborating institution followed its own protocols to collect whole blood in K2EDTA tubes. Collaborator samples were shipped for TCRbeta analysis as frozen whole blood, isolated PBMCs, or DNA extracted from either sample type. The sample belongs to a study of blood T cell repertoires in COVID-19 (dated by TCRdb to 2018 to 2020). About the full investigation: Samples from collaborators originated in the United States, Italy and Spain and spanned both the acute and convalescent phases of COVID-19. HLA class I and class II types, where available, came from metadata supplied by the sample provider rather than from assay-based typing. Samples came from the ongoing ImmuneRACE study (first 160 participants) plus 1,254 subjects from 6 global collaborators. The prospective study material was composed of cDNA or gDNA derived from T cells, B-cell-depleted T cells, or PBMCs. A freely available public database, intended as a resource for researchers studying the immune response to SARS-CoV-2, is where the repertoires were released. Deeply sampled blood TCRbeta repertoires from subjects exposed to, actively infected with, or recovered from COVID-19 were included in the dataset. Sample metadata almost always included a de-identified subject ID, COVID-19 status, age in years and sex. Overall study results and their limits: The amount of clinical and demographic metadata varied by source and participant and was provided uncurated.

The immunoSEQ Assay, a bias-controlled multiplex PCR, was used to amplify TCRbeta CDR3 regions from genomic DNA. Turning to the authors' computational methods: Within the assay, amplification of reference gene primers was used to estimate how many nucleated cells each sample contained. To quantify the absolute abundance of each unique TCRbeta CDR3 rearrangement, sequence reads were collapsed and filtered. For each sample, productive Simpson clonality was calculated by taking the square root of Simpson's diversity index across productive rearrangements. The immuneACCESS repertoire file appears here via TCRdb, limited to in-frame rearrangements. These files lack a portion of the clones; in checked studies, under half of the deficit traces to unresolved V genes, and the cause of the others is not known. That table furnishes V, J and clone size, whereas the DNA furnished D and trimming. In all, the sample holds about 220,000 clones, and around 83% of those were seen once. The ten most abundant clones make up about 9.4% of the sample.

The CDR3 numbers 13 residues from cysteine through valine. Solely the CDR3 DNA is kept, with 39 bases framed from the first base. Here V drops 8 bases and J drops 0 bases, and the junction holds 3 bases not matched to any gene. Per the germline V gene, SNHLY is the CDR1 and FYNNEI is the CDR2. The TCR sequence derives from a woman in her fifties or sixties with COVID-19, enrolled during active disease. The specimen was peripheral blood. The chain is encoded by TRBV2 joined to TRBJ2-7; the junction holds 8 bases that match TRBD2. DNA sequence: TGTGCCAGCCCGGGACTAGACTCCTACGAGCAGTACGTC. Its coded protein is CASPGLDSYEQYV.